This TCR beta chain was recorded in a study of T cells in Graves' hyperthyroidism and ophthalmopathy. In germline, CDR1 is GTSNPN, CDR2 SVGIG (reference sequence). There are 13 residues in the CDR3. The V end was cut by 0 bases, the J end by 8 bases, with 8 bases between. What was amplified from RNA transcripts were TCR beta CDR3 regions. The HTBI primer set was used in a first-round RT-PCR of the TCR CDR3. A single record per CDR3 protein comes from TCRdb applying MiXCR to the multiplex PCR reads. The sample includes about 410,000 distinct CDR3 sequences, 13% to 15% of them seen just once. Clinical symptoms, serum thyroxine and TRAb, thyroid ultrasound and orbital computed tomography were used for the diagnoses. Study results and caveats: The majority of expanded thyroid clonotypes above 0.001 also appeared in blood.

In this sample, this clonotype turned up many times. Its antigen is undetermined. The J gene is TRBJ1-6, the V gene TRBV30; D call uncertain. Sequencing input: blood. The TCR sequence derives from a woman aged 30 to 39 with Graves' ophthalmopathy. The DNA for the CDR3 is TGTGCCTGGAGTGTAATCTGGGATTCACCCCTCCACTTT. Translated: CAWSVIWDSPLHF.